This T cell receptor beta chain derives from a study of Graves' ophthalmopathy and Graves' hyperthyroidism. As concerns this clonotype: An end of the junction differs from the germline gene, which may be a read error.

Per germline, CDR1 SGHAT and CDR2 FQNNGV. The CDR3 totals 14 residues. Amplified TCR beta CDR3 regions were obtained using RNA transcripts as template. First-round RT-PCR used HTBI primers; second-round multiplex PCR followed. TCRdb analysed the multiplex PCR reads with MiXCR anew, one entry per CDR3 protein. The table includes almost 750,000 distinct CDR3 sequences, 40% detected once. The chain has TRBV11-2 and TRBJ2-7; tentative D call: TRBD1 (6 bases). The TCR comes from an adult man with Graves' ophthalmopathy. Sequenced material: peripheral blood. The CDR3 nucleotides are TGTGCCGGCAGCTTGGCCGGACAGACCTACGAGCAGTACTTC. The encoded protein is CAGSLAGQTYEQYF.